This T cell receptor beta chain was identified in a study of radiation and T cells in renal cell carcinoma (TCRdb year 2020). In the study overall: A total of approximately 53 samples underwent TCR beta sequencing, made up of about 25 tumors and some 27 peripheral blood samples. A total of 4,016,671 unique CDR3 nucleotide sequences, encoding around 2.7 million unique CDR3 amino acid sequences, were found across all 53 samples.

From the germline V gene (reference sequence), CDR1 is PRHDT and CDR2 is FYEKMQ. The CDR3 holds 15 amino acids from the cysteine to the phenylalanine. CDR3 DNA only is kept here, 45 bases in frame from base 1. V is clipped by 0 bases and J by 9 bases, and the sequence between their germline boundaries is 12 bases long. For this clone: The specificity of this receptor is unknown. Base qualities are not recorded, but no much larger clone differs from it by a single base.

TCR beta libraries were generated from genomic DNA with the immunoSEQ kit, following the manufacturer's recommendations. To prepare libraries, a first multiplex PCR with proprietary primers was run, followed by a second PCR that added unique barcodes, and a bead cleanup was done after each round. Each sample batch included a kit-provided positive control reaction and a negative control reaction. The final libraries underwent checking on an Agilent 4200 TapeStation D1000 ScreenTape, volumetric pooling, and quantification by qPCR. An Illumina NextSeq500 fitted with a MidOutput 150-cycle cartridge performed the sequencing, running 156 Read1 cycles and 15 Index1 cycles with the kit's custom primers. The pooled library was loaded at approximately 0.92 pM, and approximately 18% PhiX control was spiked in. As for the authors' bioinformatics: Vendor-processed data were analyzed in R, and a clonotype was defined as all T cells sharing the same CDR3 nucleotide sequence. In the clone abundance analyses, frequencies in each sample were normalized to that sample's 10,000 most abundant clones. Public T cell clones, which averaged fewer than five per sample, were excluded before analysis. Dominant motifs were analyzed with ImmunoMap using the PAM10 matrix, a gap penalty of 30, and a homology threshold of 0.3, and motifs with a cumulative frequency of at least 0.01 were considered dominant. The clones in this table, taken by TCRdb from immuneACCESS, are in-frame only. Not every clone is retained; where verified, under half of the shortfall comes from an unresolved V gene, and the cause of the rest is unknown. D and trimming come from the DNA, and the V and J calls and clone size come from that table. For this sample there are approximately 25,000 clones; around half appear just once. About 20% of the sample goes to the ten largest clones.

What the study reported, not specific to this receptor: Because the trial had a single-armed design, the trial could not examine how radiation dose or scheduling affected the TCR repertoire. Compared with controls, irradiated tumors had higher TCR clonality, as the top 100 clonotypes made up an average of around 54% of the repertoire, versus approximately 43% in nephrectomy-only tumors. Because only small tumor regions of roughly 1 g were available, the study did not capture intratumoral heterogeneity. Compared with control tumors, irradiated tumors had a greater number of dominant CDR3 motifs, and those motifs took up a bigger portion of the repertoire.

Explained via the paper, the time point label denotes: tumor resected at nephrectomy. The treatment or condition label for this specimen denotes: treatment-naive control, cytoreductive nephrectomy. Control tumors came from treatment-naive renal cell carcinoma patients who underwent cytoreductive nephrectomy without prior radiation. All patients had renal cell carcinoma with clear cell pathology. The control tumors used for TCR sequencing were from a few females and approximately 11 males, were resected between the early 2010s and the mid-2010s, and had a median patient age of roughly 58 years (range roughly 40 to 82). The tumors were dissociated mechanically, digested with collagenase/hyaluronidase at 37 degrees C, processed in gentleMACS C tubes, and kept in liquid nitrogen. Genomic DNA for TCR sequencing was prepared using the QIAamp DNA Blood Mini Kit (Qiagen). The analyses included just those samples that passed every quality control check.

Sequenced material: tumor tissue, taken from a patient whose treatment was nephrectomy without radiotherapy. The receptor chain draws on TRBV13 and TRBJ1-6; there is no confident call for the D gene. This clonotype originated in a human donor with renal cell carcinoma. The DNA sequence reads TGTGCCAGCAGCTTAGGCCGAGATAGGAGTTCACCCCTCCACTTT. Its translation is CASSLGRDRSSPLHF.